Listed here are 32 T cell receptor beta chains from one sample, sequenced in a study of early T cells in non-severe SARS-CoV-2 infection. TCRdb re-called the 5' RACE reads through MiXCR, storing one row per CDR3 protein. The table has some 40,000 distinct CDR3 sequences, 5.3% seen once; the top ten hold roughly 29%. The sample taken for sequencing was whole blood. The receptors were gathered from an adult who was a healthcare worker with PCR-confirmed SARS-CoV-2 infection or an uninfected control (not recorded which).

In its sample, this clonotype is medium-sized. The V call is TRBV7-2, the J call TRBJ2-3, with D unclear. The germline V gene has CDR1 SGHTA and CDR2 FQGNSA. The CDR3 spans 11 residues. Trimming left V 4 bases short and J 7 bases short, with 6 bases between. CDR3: CASSSTNTQYF. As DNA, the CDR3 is TGTGCCAGCAGCTCGACAAATACGCAGTATTTT.

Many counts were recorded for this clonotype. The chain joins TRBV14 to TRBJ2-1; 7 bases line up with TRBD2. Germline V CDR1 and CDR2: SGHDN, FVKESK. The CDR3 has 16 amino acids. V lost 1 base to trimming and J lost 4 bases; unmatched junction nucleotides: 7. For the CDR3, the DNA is TGTGCCAGCAGCCAAGGACCCGGGAGGCAGTACAATGAGCAGTTCTTC. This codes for CASSQGPGRQYNEQFF.

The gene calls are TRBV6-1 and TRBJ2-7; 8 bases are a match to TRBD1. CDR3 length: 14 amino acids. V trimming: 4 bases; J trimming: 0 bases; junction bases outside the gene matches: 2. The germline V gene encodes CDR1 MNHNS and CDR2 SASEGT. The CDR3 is CASSGTGSSYEQYF. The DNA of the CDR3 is TGTGCCAGCAGTGGGACAGGGAGCTCCTACGAGCAGTACTTC.

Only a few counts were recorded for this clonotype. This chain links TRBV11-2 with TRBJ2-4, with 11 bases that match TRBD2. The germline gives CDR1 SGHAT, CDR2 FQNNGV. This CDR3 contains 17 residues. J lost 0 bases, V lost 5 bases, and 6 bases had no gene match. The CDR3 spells CASSPGLADLAKNIQYF. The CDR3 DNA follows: TGTGCCAGCAGCCCGGGACTAGCGGACCTAGCCAAAAACATTCAGTACTTC.

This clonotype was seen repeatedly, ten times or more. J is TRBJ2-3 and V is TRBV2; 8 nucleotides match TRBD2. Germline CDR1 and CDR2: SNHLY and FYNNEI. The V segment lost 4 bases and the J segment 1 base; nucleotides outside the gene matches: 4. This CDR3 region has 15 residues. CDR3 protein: CASSVSGSGTDTQYF. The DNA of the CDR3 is TGTGCCAGCAGTGTGAGCGGGAGTGGCACAGATACGCAGTATTTT.

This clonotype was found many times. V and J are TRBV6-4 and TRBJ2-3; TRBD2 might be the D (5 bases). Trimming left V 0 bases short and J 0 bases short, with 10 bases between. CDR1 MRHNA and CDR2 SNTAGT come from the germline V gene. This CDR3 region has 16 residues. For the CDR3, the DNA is TGTGCCAGCAGTGACTCTCCAGCGGCCAGCACAGATACGCAGTATTTT. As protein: CASSDSPAASTDTQYF.

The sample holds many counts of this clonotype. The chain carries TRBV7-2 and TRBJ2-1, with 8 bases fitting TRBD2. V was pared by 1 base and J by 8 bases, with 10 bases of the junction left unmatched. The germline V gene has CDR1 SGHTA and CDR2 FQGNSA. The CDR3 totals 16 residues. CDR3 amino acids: CASSLGGSGTDDEQFF. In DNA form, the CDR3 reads TGTGCCAGCAGCTTAGGCGGTAGCGGGACTGACGATGAGCAGTTCTTC.

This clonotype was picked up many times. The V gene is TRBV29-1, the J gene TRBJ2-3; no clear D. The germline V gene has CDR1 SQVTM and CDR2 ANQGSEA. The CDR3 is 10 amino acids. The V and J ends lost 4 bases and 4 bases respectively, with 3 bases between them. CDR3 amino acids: CSVGADTQYF. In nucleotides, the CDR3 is TGCAGCGTTGGCGCAGATACGCAGTATTTT.

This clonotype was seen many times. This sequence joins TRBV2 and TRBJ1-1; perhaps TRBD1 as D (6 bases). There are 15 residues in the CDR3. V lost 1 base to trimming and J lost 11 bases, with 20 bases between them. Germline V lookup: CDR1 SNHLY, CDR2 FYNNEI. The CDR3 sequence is CASSEDQTGSHEAFF. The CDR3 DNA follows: TGTGCCAGCAGTGAAGACCAAACAGGGTCTCACGAGGCTTTCTTT.

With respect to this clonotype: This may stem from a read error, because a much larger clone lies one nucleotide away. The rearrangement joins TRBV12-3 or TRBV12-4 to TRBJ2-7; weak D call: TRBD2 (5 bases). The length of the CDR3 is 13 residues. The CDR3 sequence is CVSRRTESYEQYF. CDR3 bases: TGTGTCAGCAGGAGGACGGAAAGCTACGAGCAGTACTTC.

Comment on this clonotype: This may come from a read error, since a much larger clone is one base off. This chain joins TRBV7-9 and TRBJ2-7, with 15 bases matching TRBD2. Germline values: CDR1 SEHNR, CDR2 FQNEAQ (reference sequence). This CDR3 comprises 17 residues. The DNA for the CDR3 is TGTGCCAGCAGCGCAGGACTAGCGGGAGGGCCGATTTACGTGCAGTACTTC. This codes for CASSAGLAGGPIYVQYF.

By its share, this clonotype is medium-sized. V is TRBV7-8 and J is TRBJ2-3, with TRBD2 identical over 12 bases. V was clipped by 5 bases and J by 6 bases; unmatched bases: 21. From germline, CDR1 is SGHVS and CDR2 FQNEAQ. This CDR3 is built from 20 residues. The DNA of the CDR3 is TGTGCCAGCAGCATACGGGACACCTTCCCGGGACTAGCGGGTACGGATACGCAGTATTTT. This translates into CASSIRDTFPGLAGTDTQYF.

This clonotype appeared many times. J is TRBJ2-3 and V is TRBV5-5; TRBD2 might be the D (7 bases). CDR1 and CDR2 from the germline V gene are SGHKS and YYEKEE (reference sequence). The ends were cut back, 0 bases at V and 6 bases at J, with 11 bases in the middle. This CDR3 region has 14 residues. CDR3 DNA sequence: TGTGCCAGCAGCTTGGTAGGGGGGGCCGATACGCAGTATTTT. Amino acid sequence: CASSLVGGADTQYF.

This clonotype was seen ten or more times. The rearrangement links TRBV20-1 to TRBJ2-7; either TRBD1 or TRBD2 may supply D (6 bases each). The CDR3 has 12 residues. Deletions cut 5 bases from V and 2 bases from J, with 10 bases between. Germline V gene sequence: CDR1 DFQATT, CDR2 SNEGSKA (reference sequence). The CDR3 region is CSARGPTYEQYF. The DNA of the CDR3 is TGCAGTGCTCGGGGGCCCACCTACGAGCAGTACTTC.

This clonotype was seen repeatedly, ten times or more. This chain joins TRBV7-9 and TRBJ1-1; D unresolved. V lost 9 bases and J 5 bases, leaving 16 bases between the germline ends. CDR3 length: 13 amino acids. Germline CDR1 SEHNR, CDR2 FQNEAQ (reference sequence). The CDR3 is CASSGIGNTEAFF. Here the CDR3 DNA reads TGTGCCAGTTCGGGGATTGGGAATACTGAAGCTTTCTTT.

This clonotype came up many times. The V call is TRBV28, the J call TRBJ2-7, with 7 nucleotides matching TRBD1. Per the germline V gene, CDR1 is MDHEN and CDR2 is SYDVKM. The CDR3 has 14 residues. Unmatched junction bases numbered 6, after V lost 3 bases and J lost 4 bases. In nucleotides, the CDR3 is TGTGCCAGCAGTTTGGTGACAGGGCTTTACGAGCAGTACTTC. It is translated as CASSLVTGLYEQYF.

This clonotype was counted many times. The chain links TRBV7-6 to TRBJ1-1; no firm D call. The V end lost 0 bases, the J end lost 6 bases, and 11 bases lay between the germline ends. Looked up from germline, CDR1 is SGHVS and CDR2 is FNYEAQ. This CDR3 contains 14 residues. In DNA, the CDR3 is TGTGCCAGCAGCTTAGCCGGGTGGAGGTCTGAAGCTTTCTTT. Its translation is CASSLAGWRSEAFF.

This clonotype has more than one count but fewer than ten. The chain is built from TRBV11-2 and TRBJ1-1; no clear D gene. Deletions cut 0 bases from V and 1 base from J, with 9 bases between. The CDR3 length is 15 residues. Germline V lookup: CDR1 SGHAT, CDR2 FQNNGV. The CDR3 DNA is TGTGCCAGCAGCTTAGATCCCAGTTCGAACACTGAAGCTTTCTTT. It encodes CASSLDPSSNTEAFF.

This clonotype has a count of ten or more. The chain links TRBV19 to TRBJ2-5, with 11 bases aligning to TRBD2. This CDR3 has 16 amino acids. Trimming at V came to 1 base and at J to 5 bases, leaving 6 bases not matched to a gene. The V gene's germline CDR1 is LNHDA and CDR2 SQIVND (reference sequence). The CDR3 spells CASSIALAGVAETQYF. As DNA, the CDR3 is TGTGCCAGTAGTATAGCACTAGCGGGAGTAGCCGAGACCCAGTACTTC.

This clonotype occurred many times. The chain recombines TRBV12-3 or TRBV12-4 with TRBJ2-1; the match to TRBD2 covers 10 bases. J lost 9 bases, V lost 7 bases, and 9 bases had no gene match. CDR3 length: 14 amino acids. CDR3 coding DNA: TGTGCCAGCACCTCAGCGGGAGGGCCAGGTGAGCAGTTCTTC. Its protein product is CASTSAGGPGEQFF.

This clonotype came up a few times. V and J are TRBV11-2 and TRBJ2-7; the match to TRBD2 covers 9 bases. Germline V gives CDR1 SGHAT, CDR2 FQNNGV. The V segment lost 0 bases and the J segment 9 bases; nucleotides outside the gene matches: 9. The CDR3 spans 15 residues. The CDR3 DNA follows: TGTGCCAGCAGCTTAGAGGCGGGAGGGCCGGCCGGGCAGTACTTC. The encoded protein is CASSLEAGGPAGQYF.

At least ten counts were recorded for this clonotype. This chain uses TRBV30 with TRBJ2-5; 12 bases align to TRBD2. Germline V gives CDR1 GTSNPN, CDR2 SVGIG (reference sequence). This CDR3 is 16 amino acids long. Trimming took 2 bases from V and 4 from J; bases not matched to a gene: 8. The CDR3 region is CAWSPSPGLAGETQYF. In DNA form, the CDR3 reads TGTGCCTGGAGTCCCTCCCCGGGACTAGCGGGAGAGACCCAGTACTTC.

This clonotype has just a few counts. CDR3 bases: TGTGCCAGCATCAAGGGGGGGGCTCCCTACGAGCAGTACTTC. This encodes CASIKGGAPYEQYF. The chain links TRBV28 to TRBJ2-7; weak D call: TRBD2 (7 bases). V was pared by 7 bases and J by 2 bases, with 15 bases between. This CDR3 is 14 amino acids long. Germline V lookup: CDR1 MDHEN, CDR2 SYDVKM.

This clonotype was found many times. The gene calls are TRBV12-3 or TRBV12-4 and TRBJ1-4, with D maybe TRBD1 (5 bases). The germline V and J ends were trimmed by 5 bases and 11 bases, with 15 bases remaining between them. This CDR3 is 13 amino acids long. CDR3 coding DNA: TGTGCCAGCAGTCCGGGGGGGGATGTGAAACTGTTTTTT. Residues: CASSPGGDVKLFF.

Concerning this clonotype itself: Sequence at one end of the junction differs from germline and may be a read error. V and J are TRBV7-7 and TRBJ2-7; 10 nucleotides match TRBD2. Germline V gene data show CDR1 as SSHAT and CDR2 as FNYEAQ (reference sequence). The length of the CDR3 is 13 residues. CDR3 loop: CASSVLAGGEQYF. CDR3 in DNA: TGTGCTAGCAGCGTGTTAGCGGGGGGCGAGCAGTACTTC.

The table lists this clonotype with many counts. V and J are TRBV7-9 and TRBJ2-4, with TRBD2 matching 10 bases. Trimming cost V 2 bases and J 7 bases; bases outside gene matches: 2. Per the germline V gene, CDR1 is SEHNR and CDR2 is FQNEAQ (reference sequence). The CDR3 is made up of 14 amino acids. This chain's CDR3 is CASSLSGRANIQYF. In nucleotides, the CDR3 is TGTGCCAGCAGCTTAAGCGGGAGGGCGAACATTCAGTACTTC.

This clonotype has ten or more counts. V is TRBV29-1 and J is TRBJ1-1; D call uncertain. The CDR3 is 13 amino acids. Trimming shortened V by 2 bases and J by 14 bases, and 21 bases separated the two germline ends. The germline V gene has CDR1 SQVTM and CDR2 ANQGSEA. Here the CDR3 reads CSVEKTFRAPKFF. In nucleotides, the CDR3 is TGCAGCGTTGAAAAGACTTTTAGGGCACCAAAGTTCTTT.

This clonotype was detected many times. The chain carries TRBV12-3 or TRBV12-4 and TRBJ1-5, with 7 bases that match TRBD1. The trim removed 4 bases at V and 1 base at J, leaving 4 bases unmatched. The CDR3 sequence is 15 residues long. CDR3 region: CASSYTTGSNQPQHF. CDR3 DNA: TGTGCCAGCAGTTATACGACAGGGAGCAATCAGCCCCAGCATTTT.

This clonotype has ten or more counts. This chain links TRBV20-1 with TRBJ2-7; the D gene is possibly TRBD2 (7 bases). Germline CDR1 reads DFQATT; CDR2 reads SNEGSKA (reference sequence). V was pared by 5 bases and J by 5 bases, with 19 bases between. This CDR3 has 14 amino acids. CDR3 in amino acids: CSADRAGGGHEQYF. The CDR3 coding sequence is TGCAGTGCTGACCGCGCTGGGGGGGGCCACGAGCAGTACTTC.

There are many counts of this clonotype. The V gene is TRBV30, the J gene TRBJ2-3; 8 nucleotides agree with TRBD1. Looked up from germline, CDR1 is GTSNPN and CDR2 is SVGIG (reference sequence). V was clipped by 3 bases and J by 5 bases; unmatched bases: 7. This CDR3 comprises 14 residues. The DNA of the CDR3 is TGTGCCTGGAGCGCTACAGGGGGGTTAGATACGCAGTATTTT. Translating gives CAWSATGGLDTQYF.

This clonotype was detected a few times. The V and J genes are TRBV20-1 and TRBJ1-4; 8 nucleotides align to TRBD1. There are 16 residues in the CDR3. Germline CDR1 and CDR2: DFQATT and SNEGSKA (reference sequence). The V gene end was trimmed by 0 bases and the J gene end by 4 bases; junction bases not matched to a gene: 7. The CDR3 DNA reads TGCAGTGCTAGAGATCCGGCAGGGGGCCATAATGAAAAACTGTTTTTT. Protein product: CSARDPAGGHNEKLFF.

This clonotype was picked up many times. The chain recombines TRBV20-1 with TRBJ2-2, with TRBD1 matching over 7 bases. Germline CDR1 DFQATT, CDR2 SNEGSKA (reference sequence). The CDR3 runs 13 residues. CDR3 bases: TGCAGCGCAGGGGGAGCGAACACCGGGGAGCTGTTTTTT. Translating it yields CSAGGANTGELFF.